Below, 18 T cell receptor beta chains from the same sample are listed, as sequenced in a study of T cell responses to AZD1222 COVID-19 vaccine (dated by TCRdb to the early 2020s). The library relied on the immunoSEQ multiplex PCR assay. TCRdb limited this immuneACCESS table to in-frame rearrangements with V and J called. A share of clones is missing; checked studies link under half to unresolved V genes, and the rest is unexplained. The sample includes 200,000 or so clones, with over 80% observed a single time. Around 2.9% of the sample is in the top ten clones. The time point label, read with the paper, signifies: baseline before first vaccination. The treatment or condition label here, explained by the study, means: meningococcal conjugate vaccine given as trial control. Sequences were derived from peripheral blood, sampled on day 0 of MenACWY control vaccination. The receptors shown here come from an adult in good health.

The rearrangement links TRBV19 to TRBJ1-5; 10 nucleotides match TRBD1. J lost 1 base, V lost 6 bases, and 3 bases had no gene match. The germline gives CDR1 LNHDA, CDR2 SQIVND (reference sequence). This CDR3 region has 15 residues. CDR3: CASRTDRGSNQPQHF. CDR3 nucleotides: TGTGCCAGTAGGACGGACAGGGGGAGCAATCAGCCCCAGCATTTT.

The chain recombines TRBV19 with TRBJ1-1; unclear D gene. V was cut by 6 bases and J by 1 base, with 12 bases left in between. There are 14 residues in the CDR3. CDR1 LNHDA and CDR2 SQIVND come from the germline V gene (reference sequence). DNA of the CDR3: TGTGCCAGTAGCCTACTCCCGTGGAACACTGAAGCTTTCTTT. Translating gives CASSLLPWNTEAFF.

DNA of the CDR3: TGTGCCAGCAGCGCCGGGACAGCTTACAATGAGCAGTTCTTC. Its translation is CASSAGTAYNEQFF. The V call is TRBV7-3, the J call TRBJ2-1; 7 bases are shared with TRBD1. Trimming at V came to 5 bases and at J to 4 bases, leaving 5 bases not matched to a gene. There are 14 residues in the CDR3. The V gene's germline CDR1 is SGHTA and CDR2 FQGTGA.

V gene TRBV9 combines with J gene TRBJ2-3; 8 nucleotides match TRBD2. CDR3 length: 14 amino acids. V dropped 3 bases and J dropped 4; count of bases not matched to a gene: 4. Germline V gene sequence: CDR1 SGDLS, CDR2 YYNGEE. The CDR3 protein is CASSATSGSDTQYF. CDR3 bases: TGTGCCAGCAGCGCCACTAGCGGTTCAGATACGCAGTATTTT.

This clone has just a few counts. The V and J genes are TRBV6-5 and TRBJ1-5; D not resolved. The CDR3 loop spans 15 amino acids. CDR1 and CDR2 from the germline V gene are MNHEY and SVGAGI. With 6 bases removed from V and 0 bases from J, the gap between germline ends came to 12 bases. The CDR3 region has the DNA TGTGCCAGCAGCGCCAGCTCTTATAGCAATCAGCCCCAGCATTTT. Residues: CASSASSYSNQPQHF.

The J gene is TRBJ2-2, the V gene TRBV5-6; TRBD1 agrees at 10 bases. Per the germline V gene, CDR1 is SGHDT and CDR2 is YYEEEE. Germline trimming cut 0 bases from V and 3 bases from J; bases unmatched to any gene: 2. The CDR3 runs to 16 residues. CDR3 in DNA: TGTGCCAGCAGCTTGGAAGGGACAGGGGACACCGGGGAGCTGTTTTTT. Residues: CASSLEGTGDTGELFF.

The V and J genes are TRBV10-3 and TRBJ1-4, with 7 bases matching TRBD1. The junction had 12 bases not matched to a gene; V was cut back by 10 bases and J by 4 bases. The CDR3 runs to 15 residues. CDR1 and CDR2 (germline): ENHRY, SYGVKD. CDR3 protein: CATRLRDSSNEKLFF. CDR3 coding DNA: TGTGCCACCCGCCTCCGGGACAGTAGTAATGAAAAACTGTTTTTT.

The chain employs TRBV7-8 and TRBJ1-2; the D gene is possibly TRBD1 (5 bases). Germline V gene data show CDR1 as SGHVS and CDR2 as FQNEAQ. Trimming shortened V by 1 base and J by 5 bases, and 14 bases separated the two germline ends. This CDR3 has 15 residues. The CDR3 spells CASSLGQGPNYGYTF. CDR3 coding DNA: TGTGCCAGCAGCTTAGGGCAGGGTCCCAATTATGGCTACACCTTC.

V usage is TRBV6-1 and J usage is TRBJ2-6, with 11 bases aligning to TRBD2. V lost 2 bases and J lost 0; bases outside the gene matches: 6. The CDR3 has 19 residues. CDR1 is MNHNS and CDR2 is SASEGT in the germline V gene. This CDR3 reads CASSELAGGRPSGANVLTF. Here the CDR3 DNA reads TGTGCCAGCAGTGAACTAGCGGGAGGACGCCCCTCTGGGGCCAACGTCCTGACTTTC.

The V call is TRBV30, the J call TRBJ1-4, with TRBD1 identical over 9 bases. Germline-derived CDR1 and CDR2 are GTSNPN and SVGIG (reference sequence). The CDR3 loop spans 14 amino acids. V shed 2 bases and J 7 bases; nucleotides not matched to a gene: 5. In nucleotides, the CDR3 is TGTGCCTGGAGTCCCGGGACAGGGTTTGAAAAACTGTTTTTT. Translating gives CAWSPGTGFEKLFF.

The chain joins TRBV2 to TRBJ1-5, with D possibly TRBD1 on 6 matching bases. Germline assignment: CDR1 SNHLY and CDR2 FYNNEI. The CDR3 loop spans 13 amino acids. Trimming cost V 4 bases and J 4 bases, with 8 bases left between them. CDR3: CASSGTENQPQHF. The CDR3 DNA is TGTGCCAGCAGTGGGACAGAGAATCAGCCCCAGCATTTT. The entire variable domain, with the rest obtained from reference TRBV2 and TRBJ1-5, is as follows: EPEVTQTPSHQVTQMGQEVILRCVPISNHLYFYWYRQILGQKVEFLVSFYNNEISEKSEIFDDQFSVERPDGSNFTLKIRSTKLEDSAMYFCASSGTENQPQHFGDGTRLSIL.

This clone was counted between two and nine times. The chain has TRBV5-1 and TRBJ2-7, with 11 bases identical to TRBD2. This CDR3 is 16 amino acids long. Germline CDR1 SGHRS, CDR2 YFSETQ. Trimming took 4 bases from V and 2 from J; bases not matched to a gene: 8. CDR3 sequence: CASSTGTSGPPYEQYF. The CDR3 DNA is TGCGCCAGCAGCACCGGGACTAGCGGTCCCCCCTACGAGCAGTACTTC.

The chain links TRBV6-6 to TRBJ1-1; 8 bases fit TRBD1. From germline, CDR1 is MNHNY and CDR2 SVGAGI (reference sequence). This CDR3 comprises 13 residues. Trimming cost V 6 bases and J 9 bases; bases outside gene matches: 9. The CDR3 bases are TGTGCCAGCAGCCCAGGGGGCGGTGAGAAAGCTTTCTTT. It is translated as CASSPGGGEKAFF.

The chain links TRBV28 to TRBJ1-1; no clear D. Germline V gives CDR1 MDHEN, CDR2 SYDVKM. V dropped 5 bases and J dropped 1 base, with 11 bases sitting between them. This CDR3 is 14 amino acids long. The CDR3 loop reads CASSLMVENTEAFF. CDR3 DNA: TGTGCCAGCAGTCTCATGGTCGAGAACACTGAAGCTTTCTTT.

The chain is built from TRBV29-1 and TRBJ1-2; D unclear. CDR1 SQVTM and CDR2 ANQGSEA come from the germline V gene. V was pared by 7 bases and J by 0 bases, with 9 bases between. The CDR3 has 12 residues. In nucleotides, the CDR3 is TGCAGCGCTAGTCAGACTAACTATGGCTACACCTTC. It yields the protein CSASQTNYGYTF.

This clone came up once. The chain joins TRBV7-6 to TRBJ2-2; TRBD2 matches at 9 bases. J lost 2 bases, V lost 1 base, and 5 bases had no gene match. The CDR3 loop spans 17 amino acids. Germline lookup yields CDR1 SGHVS and CDR2 FNYEAQ. The CDR3 region is CASSLGVSGGNTGELFF. In DNA form, the CDR3 reads TGTGCCAGCAGCTTAGGTGTTAGCGGGGGTAACACCGGGGAGCTGTTTTTT.

The chain is built from TRBV2 and TRBJ1-4, with D unclear. The germline CDR1 and CDR2 sequences are SNHLY and FYNNEI. V was pared by 4 bases and J by 6 bases, with 12 bases between. This CDR3 is built from 14 residues. CDR3 region: CASSVRASYEKLFF. CDR3 coding DNA: TGTGCCAGCAGTGTCCGGGCCTCCTATGAAAAACTGTTTTTT.

The chain uses TRBV19 and TRBJ2-1; possible D gene TRBD1, 5 bases. The CDR3 runs to 13 residues. Germline CDR1 and CDR2: LNHDA and SQIVND (reference sequence). The V gene lost 6 bases and the J gene lost 3 bases, with 9 bases spanning the gap. This chain's CDR3 is CASSPQDYNEQFF. CDR3 DNA sequence: TGTGCCAGTAGCCCACAGGACTACAATGAGCAGTTCTTC.